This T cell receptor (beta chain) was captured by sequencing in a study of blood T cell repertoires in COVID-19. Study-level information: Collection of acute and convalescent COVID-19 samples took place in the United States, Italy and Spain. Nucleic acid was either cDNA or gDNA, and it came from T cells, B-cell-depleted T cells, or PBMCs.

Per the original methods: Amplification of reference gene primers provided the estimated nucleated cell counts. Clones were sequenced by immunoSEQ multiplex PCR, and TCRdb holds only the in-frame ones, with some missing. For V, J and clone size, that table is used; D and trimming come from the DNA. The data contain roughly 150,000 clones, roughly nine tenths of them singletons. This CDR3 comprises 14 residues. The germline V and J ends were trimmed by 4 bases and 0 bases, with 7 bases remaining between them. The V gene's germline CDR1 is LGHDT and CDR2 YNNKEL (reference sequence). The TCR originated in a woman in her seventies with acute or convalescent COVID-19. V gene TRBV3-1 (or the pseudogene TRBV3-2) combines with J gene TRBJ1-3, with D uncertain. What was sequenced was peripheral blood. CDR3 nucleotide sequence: TGTGCCAGCAGCCTAGGGAGCTCTGGAAACACCATATATTTT. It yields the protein CASSLGSSGNTIYF.